This T cell receptor (beta chain) was sequenced for a study of cytomegalovirus exposure and HLA in healthy donors. Turning to the study itself: From approximately 170 million T cells, an earlier analysis saw roughly 120 million unique TCR beta sequences.

Regarding the study as a whole: Later work associated roughly 15,000 TCR beta sequences with HLA alleles at 0.05 false discovery rate. With later analysis, a missense DCLRE1C variant became linked to TCR beta V- and J-gene trimming. Apart from CMV serostatus, no immune exposure information was available.

Per germline, CDR1 GTSNPN and CDR2 SVGIG (reference sequence). The CDR3 consists of 13 residues. V shed 5 bases and J 2 bases; nucleotides not matched to a gene: 2. On this clone itself: Its antigen is unidentified.

With 60 Vbeta and 13 Jbeta primers, the PCR was carried out. Clones were sequenced by immunoSEQ multiplex PCR, and TCRdb holds only the in-frame ones, with some missing. The table includes roughly 78,000 clones, approximately 57% detected once. What was sequenced was PBMCs. The chain couples TRBV30 to TRBJ1-4; 7 bases fit TRBD1. This clonotype originated in a man younger than 45 in good health and CMV-seropositive. This chain's CDR3 is CAWEQGTNEKLFF. In DNA, the CDR3 is TGTGCCTGGGAACAGGGGACTAATGAAAAACTGTTTTTT.